Presented here are 23 T cell receptor beta chains from one specimen sequenced in a study of beta chain features in type 1 diabetes. Findings and caveats of the study: There was a moderate but significant shortening of TCRB CDR3s in all four CD4+ subsets of Type 1 diabetes patients.

Expressed TCRB transcripts were sequenced because the entire RNA isolate underwent reverse transcription. Clones were sequenced by immunoSEQ multiplex PCR, and TCRdb holds only the in-frame ones, with some missing. The repertoire holds more than 250,000 clones, about 13% seen once, with more than 0.015% in the top ten. The antigens for these receptors are not known. Sequencing was performed on naive CD4+ T cells from blood. The receptor source for this set is a man between 25 and 39 years old with type 1 diabetes.

This chain links TRBV28 with TRBJ2-7; 12 bases line up with TRBD2. Germline-derived CDR1 and CDR2 are MDHEN and SYDVKM. CDR3 length: 15 residues. J was trimmed by 4 bases and V by 8 bases; bases with no gene match: 9. The CDR3 is CASCLLAGGGYEQYF. Here the CDR3 DNA reads TGTGCCAGCTGCCTACTAGCGGGAGGCGGTTACGAGCAGTACTTC.

V usage is TRBV25-1 and J usage is TRBJ2-7, with a weak D call TRBD1 (6 bases). There are 16 residues in the CDR3. Germline V gives CDR1 MGHDK, CDR2 SYGVNS. V was trimmed by 5 bases and J by 2 bases, leaving 19 bases between them. CDR3 in amino acids: CASSLQGSRGPYEQYF. The CDR3 bases are TGTGCCAGCAGTCTACAGGGAAGCAGGGGTCCCTACGAGCAGTACTTC.

This clone appeared a few times. V usage is TRBV28 and J usage is TRBJ1-2; 10 positions match TRBD1. This CDR3 contains 15 residues. The germline CDR1 and CDR2 sequences are MDHEN and SYDVKM. Trimming took 6 bases from V and 2 from J; bases not matched to a gene: 6. CDR3 DNA: TGTGCCAGCAGCCAACCGGGACAGGGGAACTATGGCTACACCTTC. Its protein product is CASSQPGQGNYGYTF.

This clone occurred a few times. The J gene is TRBJ2-5, the V gene TRBV7-3; perhaps TRBD1 as D (5 bases). V lost 5 bases and J lost 5, with 12 bases in between. The CDR3 sequence is 13 residues long. The germline V gene encodes CDR1 SGHTA and CDR2 FQGTGA. CDR3 sequence (DNA): TGTGCCAGCAGCACCAGGGTCCGGGAGACCCAGTACTTC. It encodes CASSTRVRETQYF.

This clone was counted only a few times. The CDR3 DNA is TGTGCCAGCAGCCCGGGACTAGCGGAGACCCAGTACTTC. Amino acid sequence: CASSPGLAETQYF. The V and J genes are TRBV7-2 and TRBJ2-5; TRBD2 agrees at 10 bases. The V gene's germline CDR1 is SGHTA and CDR2 FQGNSA. This CDR3 region has 13 residues. With V trimmed by 5 bases and J by 5 bases, 2 bases remained unmatched.

The rearrangement links TRBV7-3 to TRBJ2-2; D is possibly TRBD1 (6 bases). The V end lost 5 bases, the J end lost 6 bases, and 13 bases lay between the germline ends. The germline CDR1 and CDR2 sequences are SGHTA and FQGTGA. The CDR3 runs to 14 residues. The DNA of the CDR3 is TGTGCCAGCAGCCCTACAGGGAATGCCGGGGAGCTGTTTTTT. It specifies CASSPTGNAGELFF.

V gene TRBV6-5 combines with J gene TRBJ2-7; the D gene is possibly TRBD2 (5 bases). The CDR3 length is 13 residues. Deletions cut 8 bases from V and 4 bases from J, with 15 bases between. Looked up from germline, CDR1 is MNHEY and CDR2 is SVGAGI. The CDR3 loop reads CASRPEARYEQYF. DNA for the CDR3: TGTGCCAGCCGACCGGAGGCGAGATACGAGCAGTACTTC.

The rearrangement joins TRBV7-3 to TRBJ2-3; 9 bases line up with TRBD1. V was clipped by 0 bases and J by 6 bases; unmatched bases: 16. CDR3 length: 19 amino acids. The V gene's germline CDR1 is SGHTA and CDR2 FQGTGA. The CDR3 protein is CASSLTGTGQGLFTDTQYF. CDR3 coding DNA: TGTGCCAGCAGCTTAACGGGCACGGGACAGGGTCTCTTTACGGATACGCAGTATTTT.

This clone was observed a few times. The chain uses TRBV7-2 and TRBJ2-5, with unresolved D. V lost 3 bases and J 5 bases, leaving 4 bases between the germline ends. The CDR3 extends over 11 amino acids. The V gene's germline CDR1 is SGHTA and CDR2 FQGNSA. In nucleotides, the CDR3 is TGTGCCAGCAGCTTCGCGGAGACCCAGTACTTC. Translating it yields CASSFAETQYF.

The rearrangement links TRBV2 to TRBJ2-1, with 8 bases fitting TRBD1. CDR1 and CDR2 from the germline V gene are SNHLY and FYNNEI. The CDR3 has 15 residues. V was pared by 5 bases and J by 9 bases, with 12 bases of the junction left unmatched. CDR3 protein: CASSLLGQGLGEQFF. CDR3 DNA: TGTGCCAGCAGTCTTTTAGGACAGGGTTTGGGTGAGCAGTTCTTC.

CDR3 in DNA: TGTGCCAGCAGTACTCCGGGACTAGCGTACGAGCAGTACTTC. The encoded protein is CASSTPGLAYEQYF. The chain is built from TRBV28 and TRBJ2-7; the match to TRBD2 covers 10 bases. CDR3 size: 14 residues. V lost 5 bases, J lost 4 bases, and 5 bases stayed unmatched. In germline, CDR1 is MDHEN, CDR2 SYDVKM.

V and J are TRBV28 and TRBJ2-7, with unresolved D. This CDR3 spans 14 amino acids. With 6 bases removed from V and 0 bases from J, the gap between germline ends came to 12 bases. Per the germline V gene, CDR1 is MDHEN and CDR2 is SYDVKM. The CDR3 nucleotides read TGTGCCAGCAGCCCCCAAGCTGCCTCCTACGAGCAGTACTTC. Its protein product is CASSPQAASYEQYF.

This clone turned up a few times. The rearrangement links TRBV6-5 to TRBJ2-2; TRBD2 might be the D (6 bases). V lost 2 bases and J lost 6, with 10 bases in between. The CDR3 consists of 14 residues. Germline assignment: CDR1 MNHEY and CDR2 SVGAGI. CDR3 in amino acids: CASSYAGGAGELFF. CDR3 coding DNA: TGTGCCAGCAGTTACGCAGGCGGGGCCGGGGAGCTGTTTTTT.

The rearrangement joins TRBV29-1 to TRBJ1-1; no clear D. The CDR3 covers 14 residues. Germline values: CDR1 SQVTM, CDR2 ANQGSEA. Trimming removed 2 bases from V and 8 bases from J, with 18 bases in between. The CDR3 DNA reads TGCAGCGTTGAACTGAGGTTGGCCGCGCGCGAAGCTTTCTTT. Translation gives CSVELRLAAREAFF.

The sample holds a few counts of this clone. This sequence joins TRBV4-3 and TRBJ2-5; 11 bases map to TRBD2. The CDR3 extends over 15 amino acids. V shed 3 bases, J shed 1 base, and the junction held 1 base outside the gene matches. Germline V gene lookup returns CDR1 LGHNA and CDR2 YSLEER. The CDR3 loop reads CASSQGLAVQETQYF. CDR3 in DNA: TGCGCCAGCAGCCAGGGACTAGCGGTCCAAGAGACCCAGTACTTC.

The rearrangement uses TRBV20-1 and TRBJ1-1; no definite D call. Germline-derived CDR1 and CDR2 are DFQATT and SNEGSKA (reference sequence). The CDR3 contains 10 residues. Here the CDR3 DNA reads TGCAGAGTGGCGAACACTGAAGCTTTCTTT. Translated: CRVANTEAFF.

V and J are TRBV19 and TRBJ2-7; D may be TRBD1 (6 bases). Germline V lookup: CDR1 LNHDA, CDR2 SQIVND (reference sequence). The CDR3 extends over 13 amino acids. The V gene lost 5 bases and the J gene lost 3 bases, with 11 bases spanning the gap. The CDR3 nucleotides read TGTGCCAGTAGTTACCAGGGGAGCTACGAGCAGTACTTC. Its translation is CASSYQGSYEQYF.

This rearrangement joins TRBV11-1 to TRBJ2-3; TRBD2 agrees at 11 bases. Germline CDR1 is SGHAT and CDR2 is FQDESV (reference sequence). The CDR3 consists of 16 residues. The V and J ends lost 5 bases and 9 bases, in that order; junction bases with no gene match: 13. The CDR3 DNA follows: TGTGCCAGCAGCCCCAGGGTGGTACTAGCGGGAGTAACGCAGTATTTT. It yields the protein CASSPRVVLAGVTQYF.

The chain couples TRBV5-1 to TRBJ1-2; TRBD1 aligns across 9 bases. Germline trimming cut 0 bases from V and 6 bases from J; bases unmatched to any gene: 3. This CDR3 region has 14 residues. CDR1 and CDR2 from the germline V gene are SGHRS and YFSETQ. The DNA of the CDR3 is TGCGCCAGCAGCTTGGGCGACAGGGGGAATGGCTACACCTTC. It yields the protein CASSLGDRGNGYTF.

A few counts support this clone. The CDR3 protein is CASSIDSSGPGANVLTF. Here the CDR3 DNA reads TGTGCCAGTAGTATAGATTCATCGGGTCCTGGGGCCAACGTCCTGACTTTC. V gene TRBV19 combines with J gene TRBJ2-6, with D unresolved. Trimming shortened V by 0 bases and J by 2 bases, and 11 bases separated the two germline ends. The V gene's germline CDR1 is LNHDA and CDR2 SQIVND (reference sequence). This CDR3 is built from 17 residues.

The genes are TRBV28 and TRBJ2-5; D remains unclear. The CDR3 spans 17 residues. CDR1 and CDR2 from the germline V gene are MDHEN and SYDVKM. V was cut by 3 bases and J by 5 bases, with 22 bases left in between. The CDR3 reads CASSFGFAIGPGETQYF. CDR3 bases: TGTGCCAGCAGTTTTGGGTTCGCCATCGGCCCCGGGGAGACCCAGTACTTC.

This clone appeared a few times. The rearrangement links TRBV6-5 to TRBJ2-7; 10 bases align to TRBD1. Germline V CDR1 and CDR2: MNHEY, SVGAGI. With 6 bases clipped from V and 2 bases from J, the junction kept 7 bases outside the gene matches. The CDR3 extends over 15 amino acids. The chain's CDR3 is CASSPFGTGAYEQYF. CDR3 in DNA: TGTGCCAGCAGCCCCTTCGGGACAGGGGCCTACGAGCAGTACTTC.

The rearrangement joins TRBV18 to TRBJ2-1; 10 nucleotides align to TRBD2. Looked up from germline, CDR1 is KGHSH and CDR2 is LQKENI. V lost 6 bases, J lost 2 bases, and 4 bases stayed unmatched. The CDR3 contains 15 residues. The CDR3 is CASSPSGGAYNEQFF. CDR3 in DNA: TGTGCCAGCTCCCCCAGCGGGGGGGCCTACAATGAGCAGTTCTTC.